The clone carrying this T cell receptor beta chain has just a few counts. The antigen remains unidentified. Trimming left V 2 bases short and J 0 bases short, with 13 bases between. The CDR3 covers 16 residues. Germline CDR1 MNHEY, CDR2 SVGAGI. This sample is part of a study of beta chain features in type 1 diabetes. The entirety of the isolated RNA underwent reverse transcription, so expressed TCRB transcripts were sequenced. Repertoires were generated with immunoSEQ multiplex PCR, while TCRdb's copy carries only in-frame clones and drops some. The table includes 200,000 to 250,000 clones, 9.6% detected once. Study outcomes and limitations: It was among patients, rather than healthy donors, that naive, central memory and Treg TCRB repertoires appeared more similar.

The clonotype was recovered from a woman between 18 and 29 years old in good health. The sample comprised naive CD4+ T cells from blood. The chain joins TRBV6-5 to TRBJ1-1, with a possible D match to TRBD1 (5 bases). CDR3 sequence: CASSYEEGSMNTEAFF. The CDR3 region has the DNA TGTGCCAGCAGTTACGAGGAGGGGTCCATGAACACTGAAGCTTTCTTT.